This T cell receptor beta chain was recovered during a study of T cell clonality in common variable immunodeficiency. This clone has ten or more counts. The missing CDR3 end, 3 residues past where the read stops, is filled in from the germline J gene. The CDR3 sequence is 17 residues long. Germline loops: CDR1 MNHGY, CDR2 SVAAGI. Trimming took 0 bases from V and 5 from J, leaving 19 bases between them. Using immunoSEQ multiplex PCR, the repertoire was profiled, and TCRdb retains in-frame clones only, with some absent. Recorded here are tens of thousands of clones, none singletons. The sample comprised peripheral blood mononuclear cells. The V call is TRBV6-9, the J call TRBJ1-1; D may be TRBD1 (5 bases). The source is a person aged 18 to 75 in good health. The chain's CDR3 is CASSYSRPVKGKTEAFF. Incomplete CDR3 DNA: TGTGCCAGCAGTTATTCGAGACCCGTGAAGGGGAAGACTGAA.